These T cell receptor beta chains were read from a single sample in a study of identical twins. TCRdb re-called the 5' RACE reads with MiXCR, one entry per CDR3 protein. The data show roughly 480,000 distinct CDR3 sequences, with 20% to 25% seen just once and 2.9% held by the top ten. The same data also went into a second study, on T cells expressing NK-cell markers.

The source material was CD4+ T cells sorted from blood. These receptors all come from a woman aged 18-30 years in good health. Each CDR3 is given with its conserved first and last residue. The D gene is left open where the match is weak. Expanded clones get a size class; other rows say once, few or many, or leave the size out.

D gene	clone size	V gene	J gene	CDR3 protein	CDR3 DNA
.	.	TRBV7-9	TRBJ1-2	CASSPSTVPYGYTF	TGTGCCAGCAGCCCTTCGACAGTCCCTTATGGCTACACCTTC
.	.	TRBV7-9	TRBJ2-4	CASSTVTDIQYF	TGTGCCAGCAGCACCGTTACGGACATTCAGTACTTC
TRBD2	.	TRBV12-3/TRBV12-4	TRBJ2-1	CASSSGLAGGRNNEQFF	TGTGCCAGCAGTTCCGGACTAGCGGGAGGGAGGAACAATGAGCAGTTCTTC
.	.	TRBV7-2	TRBJ2-1	CASSFWGRGGNEQFF	TGTGCCAGCAGCTTCTGGGGGAGAGGAGGCAATGAGCAGTTCTTC
.	.	TRBV4-3	TRBJ2-2	CASSQDVRGNTGELFF	TGCGCCAGCAGCCAAGATGTCCGGGGGAACACCGGGGAGCTGTTTTTT
.	.	TRBV4-3	TRBJ1-1	CASSPLQGNTEAFF	TGCGCCAGCAGCCCCTTACAGGGGAACACTGAAGCTTTCTTT
TRBD1	few	TRBV5-6	TRBJ2-7	CASSLETDRLSYEQYF	TGTGCCAGCAGCTTGGAGACGGACAGGCTCTCCTACGAGCAGTACTTC
TRBD1	few	TRBV24-1	TRBJ2-3	CATSDPRQGEDTQYF	TGTGCCACCAGTGACCCTCGACAGGGGGAGGATACGCAGTATTTT
.	.	TRBV6-2/TRBV6-3	TRBJ2-7	CASSPDSGQYF	TGTGCCAGCAGCCCGGACTCTGGGCAGTACTTC
.	many	TRBV12-3/TRBV12-4	TRBJ1-3	CASSKGESGGNTIYF	TGTGCCAGCAGTAAGGGGGAGTCTGGGGGAAACACCATATATTTT
TRBD1	.	TRBV5-1	TRBJ2-7	CASSAGTGLYEQYF	TGCGCCAGCAGCGCCGGGACAGGGCTCTACGAGCAGTACTTC
TRBD2	few	TRBV5-1	TRBJ2-2	CASSLGTSGYTGELFF	TGCGCCAGCAGCTTGGGCACTAGCGGGTACACCGGGGAGCTGTTTTTT
.	.	TRBV20-1	TRBJ1-2	CSARDLNRVDGYTF	TGCAGTGCTAGAGATTTGAACAGGGTAGACGGCTACACCTTC
.	.	TRBV28	TRBJ1-1	CASSLPYTEAFF	TGTGCCAGCAGTTTGCCATACACTGAAGCTTTCTTT
.	.	TRBV10-2	TRBJ1-1	CASSGLQEGNTEAFF	TGCGCCAGCAGTGGCCTTCAGGAGGGGAACACTGAAGCTTTCTTT
.	.	TRBV12-3/TRBV12-4	TRBJ2-6	CASYQGTGANVLTF	TGTGCCAGCTACCAGGGTACTGGGGCCAACGTCCTGACTTTC
.	.	TRBV7-9	TRBJ2-1	CASSLQYSYNEQFF	TGTGCCAGCAGCCTACAGTACTCCTACAATGAGCAGTTCTTC
.	few	TRBV29-1	TRBJ2-7	CSVLRGGYEQYF	TGCAGCGTTTTGAGGGGAGGCTACGAGCAGTACTTC
TRBD1	.	TRBV5-1	TRBJ2-7	CASSVGQQQYF	TGCGCCAGCAGCGTGGGACAGCAGCAGTACTTC
TRBD1	.	TRBV30	TRBJ1-1	CARDREISEAFF	TGTGCCCGAGACAGGGAGATATCTGAAGCTTTCTTT
TRBD1	few	TRBV6-1	TRBJ1-2	CASRPPGGQAYGYTF	TGTGCCAGCAGACCCCCAGGGGGACAAGCCTATGGCTACACCTTC
TRBD2	.	TRBV6-1	TRBJ2-1	CASRKIAGGHYNEQFF	TGTGCCAGCAGGAAAATAGCGGGGGGGCACTACAATGAGCAGTTCTTC
.	.	TRBV4-2	TRBJ2-7	CASSQGRDPKEQYF	TGTGCCAGCAGCCAAGGGCGGGACCCTAAGGAGCAGTACTTC
TRBD2	few	TRBV10-3	TRBJ2-3	CAIMLSGGLTDTQYF	TGTGCCATCATGTTGTCGGGAGGGCTAACAGATACGCAGTATTTT
.	.	TRBV5-6	TRBJ2-2	CASSLVQGATGELFF	TGTGCCAGCAGCTTGGTACAGGGCGCCACCGGGGAGCTGTTTTTT
TRBD1	.	TRBV28	TRBJ1-5	CASRRLWTGGDQPQHF	TGTGCCAGCAGACGTTTATGGACAGGGGGCGATCAGCCCCAGCATTTT
.	once	TRBV15	TRBJ2-5	CATSRGLLRGEETQYF	TGTGCCACCAGCAGAGGGCTGCTCAGGGGGGAAGAGACCCAGTACTTC
.	few	TRBV5-1	TRBJ1-1	CASSLEAASEAFF	TGCGCCAGCAGCTTGGAGGCAGCCTCTGAAGCTTTCTTT
.	few	TRBV18	TRBJ2-1	CASSSSWRDNEQFF	TGTGCCAGCTCATCTAGTTGGAGAGACAATGAGCAGTTCTTC
.	.	TRBV20-1	TRBJ2-1	CSAPRPGGNEQFF	TGCAGTGCTCCCCGGCCCGGGGGCAATGAGCAGTTCTTC
.	few	TRBV10-2	TRBJ2-2	CANTGPFNTGELFF	TGCGCCAACACGGGACCGTTTAACACCGGGGAGCTGTTTTTT
.	.	TRBV5-1	TRBJ2-3	CASSPRTLTDTQYF	TGCGCCAGCAGCCCACGGACACTCACAGATACGCAGTATTTT
.	.	TRBV7-9	TRBJ2-3	CASSPEGTQYF	TGTGCCAGCAGCCCAGAGGGCACGCAGTATTTT
TRBD1	few	TRBV25-1	TRBJ1-2	CASRNTGQGSGYTF	TGTGCCAGCAGGAACACGGGACAGGGTTCTGGCTACACCTTC
TRBD2	.	TRBV10-3	TRBJ2-7	CAISLTSDEQYF	TGTGCCATCAGCCTGACTAGCGACGAGCAGTACTTC
.	.	TRBV9	TRBJ2-7	CASSVGSSSMGEQYF	TGTGCCAGCAGCGTAGGTTCCAGCTCCATGGGTGAGCAGTACTTC
.	.	TRBV7-6	TRBJ1-1	CASSVRTPESGTEAFF	TGTGCCAGCAGCGTTAGGACGCCGGAGAGTGGCACTGAAGCTTTCTTT
.	few	TRBV6-5	TRBJ2-3	CASGKADTQYF	TGTGCCAGCGGGAAGGCAGATACGCAGTATTTT
.	few	TRBV3-1	TRBJ2-1	CASSLPRGGQFF	TGTGCCAGCAGCCTCCCTAGGGGGGGGCAGTTCTTC
.	.	TRBV19	TRBJ1-2	CASAAAGYTF	TGTGCCAGTGCAGCGGCAGGCTACACCTTC
.	few	TRBV29-1	TRBJ2-3	CTSGGPELDF	TGCACCTCGGGCGGGCCCGAGCTTGATTTT
TRBD2	.	TRBV29-1	TRBJ2-3	CSLTGTRAADTQYF	TGCAGCCTTACCGGGACTAGGGCGGCAGATACGCAGTATTTT
.	.	TRBV5-1	TRBJ2-1	CASSWGADEQFF	TGCGCCAGCAGCTGGGGGGCGGATGAGCAGTTCTTC
TRBD2	few	TRBV12-3/TRBV12-4	TRBJ2-3	CASSTGTRLLDTQYF	TGTGCCAGCAGTACCGGGACTAGGTTACTGGATACGCAGTATTTT
TRBD1	.	TRBV12-3/TRBV12-4	TRBJ1-1	CASRKKTGGTDTEAFF	TGTGCCAGCAGAAAAAAGACAGGGGGTACGGACACTGAAGCTTTCTTT
.	few	TRBV7-9	TRBJ1-1	CASSAPRTEAFF	TGTGCCAGCAGCGCTCCGCGCACTGAAGCTTTCTTT
TRBD1	few	TRBV12-3/TRBV12-4	TRBJ1-3	CASSRTGTIYF	TGTGCCAGCAGTCGGACAGGCACCATATATTTT
.	few	TRBV7-9	TRBJ1-1	CASSVRDTGIEAFF	TGTGCCAGCAGCGTCCGGGACACAGGGATTGAAGCTTTCTTT
.	.	TRBV20-1	TRBJ1-2	CSARLSAPYGYTF	TGCAGTGCTAGATTGTCGGCCCCCTATGGCTACACCTTC
.	.	TRBV24-1	TRBJ2-1	CATSGRGPYNEQFF	TGTGCCACCAGTGGAAGAGGGCCCTACAATGAGCAGTTCTTC
TRBD1	.	TRBV12-3/TRBV12-4	TRBJ1-2	CASSFVDRGPTSYGYTF	TGTGCCAGCAGTTTCGTGGACAGGGGCCCAACTTCCTATGGCTACACCTTC
.	few	TRBV5-1	TRBJ2-2	CASSPQPGHLNTGELFF	TGCGCCAGCAGCCCTCAACCGGGACACCTGAACACCGGGGAGCTGTTTTTT
TRBD1	.	TRBV20-1	TRBJ2-1	CSATGQGSYNEQFF	TGCAGTGCTACGGGACAGGGTTCCTACAATGAGCAGTTCTTC
TRBD1	few	TRBV12-3/TRBV12-4	TRBJ1-2	CASRSRDRGLNYGYTF	TGTGCCAGCAGGTCGAGGGACAGGGGCCTTAACTATGGCTACACCTTC
.	.	TRBV10-3	TRBJ2-7	CAISDYPSEQYF	TGTGCCATCTCAGACTACCCCTCCGAGCAGTACTTC
.	many	TRBV6-2/TRBV6-3	TRBJ2-7	CASSWTDQEYF	TGTGCCAGCAGTTGGACAGACCAGGAGTACTTC
.	.	TRBV11-2	TRBJ2-5	CASSLDHGGETQYF	TGTGCCAGCAGCTTAGATCACGGGGGCGAGACCCAGTACTTC
.	few	TRBV10-3	TRBJ1-3	CAIRLSGNTIYF	TGTGCCATCAGGTTGTCTGGAAACACCATATATTTT